Listed below are T cell receptor beta chains from one sample, sequenced in a study of T cells in Graves' hyperthyroidism and ophthalmopathy. Each CDR3 protein is one row after TCRdb ran MiXCR on the multiplex PCR reads. The repertoire holds over 300,000 distinct CDR3 sequences, about 15% seen once, with around 10% in the top ten. The sequenced material came from blood. Receptor source: a woman aged 55-69 years with Graves' hyperthyroidism. Both conserved end residues are part of each CDR3. D genes are given only for firm matches. Where a row states a size, it is once, few, many or the class of an expanded clone; other rows omit it.

clone size | J gene | V gene | CDR3 length | D gene | CDR3 protein | CDR3 DNA
few | TRBJ2-1 | TRBV27 | 11 | TRBD1 | CASSRQGEQFF | TGTGCCAGCAGTCGACAGGGTGAGCAGTTCTTC
many | TRBJ1-2 | TRBV2 | 13 | NA | CASTIRAGDGYTF | TGTGCCAGCACCATCCGGGCAGGGGATGGCTACACCTTC
many | TRBJ2-5 | TRBV18 | 15 | NA | CASSPSTGLQETQYF | TGTGCCAGCTCACCATCAACAGGGCTCCAAGAGACCCAGTACTTC
many | TRBJ2-7 | TRBV6-5 | 17 | NA | CASSYSKYGAASYEQYF | TGTGCCAGCAGTTACTCGAAATACGGGGCCGCCTCCTACGAGCAGTACTTC
NA | TRBJ1-5 | TRBV11-3 | 17 | NA | CASSPRKTSFPWRPQHF | TGTGCCAGCAGCCCTCGGAAAACCTCCTTCCCGTGGAGGCCCCAGCATTTT
many | TRBJ2-7 | TRBV28 | 11 | NA | CASKTPSVQYF | TGTGCCAGCAAGACACCTAGCGTGCAGTACTTC
many | TRBJ2-6 | TRBV5-1 | 17 | NA | CASSTGTGLSGANVLTF | TGCGCCAGCTCCACCGGGACGGGCTTATCTGGGGCCAACGTCCTGACTTTC
NA | TRBJ1-1 | TRBV20-1 | 11 | NA | CSVRRNTKAFF | TGCAGTGTTAGGAGGAACACTAAAGCTTTCTTT
many | TRBJ2-7 | TRBV29-1 | 13 | NA | CSVRGRASYEQYF | TGCAGCGTTCGGGGTCGAGCTTCCTACGAGCAGTACTTC
many | TRBJ2-3 | TRBV11-2 | 13 | TRBD2 | CVSSLGGTDTQYF | TGTGTCAGCAGCTTGGGGGGGACAGATACGCAGTATTTT
many | TRBJ2-5 | TRBV11-2 | 14 | NA | CASSPLLSGATQYF | TGTGCCAGCAGCCCGTTGTTGTCCGGGGCGACCCAGTACTTC
NA | TRBJ2-2 | TRBV29-1 | 12 | NA | CSVVFGAGELFF | TGCAGCGTTGTGTTTGGGGCCGGGGAGCTGTTTTTT
NA | TRBJ1-2 | TRBV3-1 | 15 | NA | CASSQDAVGPYGYTF | TGTGCCAGCAGCCAAGATGCGGTGGGGCCCTATGGCTACACCTTC
many | TRBJ2-7 | TRBV11-3 | 18 | TRBD2 | CASAREQGGTSGTYEQYF | TGTGCCAGCGCACGGGAACAGGGTGGGACTAGCGGTACCTACGAGCAGTACTTC
many | TRBJ2-5 | TRBV7-8 | 15 | NA | CASSFISSFKETQYF | TGTGCCAGCAGCTTTATTTCTAGTTTTAAAGAGACCCAGTACTTC
NA | TRBJ2-5 | TRBV4-1 | 16 | NA | CASSQFSRGIEETQYF | TGCGCCAGCAGCCAATTCTCCAGGGGAATCGAAGAGACCCAGTACTTC
many | TRBJ2-2 | TRBV20-1 | 15 | NA | CSARGASADTGELFF | TGCAGTGCTAGAGGGGCTAGCGCGGACACCGGGGAGCTGTTTTTT
few | TRBJ2-2 | TRBV6-1 | 14 | TRBD1 | CASSADRATGELFF | TGTGCCAGCAGTGCAGACAGGGCGACCGGGGAGCTGTTTTTT
once | TRBJ2-5 | TRBV5-1 | 14 | TRBD2 | CASSPSGSDGTQYF | TGCGCCAGCAGCCCTAGCGGGAGTGACGGGACCCAGTACTTC
many | TRBJ2-3 | TRBV2 | 16 | NA | CASRRKGGTSTDTQYF | TGTGCCAGCAGGCGGAAGGGGGGTACTAGCACAGATACGCAGTATTTT
NA | TRBJ2-7 | TRBV7-9 | 14 | NA | CASGPGVGVYEQYF | TGTGCCAGCGGGCCGGGGGTTGGAGTCTACGAGCAGTACTTC
many | TRBJ1-1 | TRBV28 | 15 | NA | CASSEGNDLATEAFF | TGTGCCAGCAGCGAGGGCAATGATTTGGCCACTGAAGCTTTCTTT
many | TRBJ2-3 | TRBV24-1 | 15 | TRBD2 | CATSDLSGSTDTQYF | TGTGCCACCAGTGATCTTAGCGGGAGTACAGATACGCAGTATTTT
few | TRBJ2-1 | TRBV18 | 17 | TRBD2 | CASSPFSGTSAYNEQFF | TGTGCCAGCTCACCATTCTCCGGGACTAGCGCCTACAATGAGCAGTTCTTC
many | TRBJ2-1 | TRBV30 | 10 | NA | CAWGRDRQFF | TGTGCCTGGGGGCGGGATCGGCAGTTCTTC
many | TRBJ2-1 | TRBV24-1 | 15 | NA | CATKRRDPSSDEQFF | TGTGCCACCAAGAGGCGGGACCCTTCCTCTGATGAGCAGTTCTTC
few | TRBJ2-1 | TRBV30 | 15 | TRBD2 | CAWDRLAAPYNEQFF | TGTGCCTGGGATAGACTAGCGGCTCCTTACAATGAGCAGTTCTTC
few | TRBJ2-1 | TRBV13 | 15 | TRBD2 | CASSLTSGRFNEQFF | TGTGCCAGCAGCTTGACTAGCGGGAGATTCAATGAGCAGTTCTTC
many | TRBJ2-3 | TRBV12-3/TRBV12-4 | 15 | NA | CASSITTDSTDTQYF | TGTGCCAGCAGTATAACGACGGACAGCACAGATACGCAGTATTTT
many | TRBJ2-2 | TRBV2 | 14 | TRBD1 | CASGTGEFTGELFF | TGTGCCAGCGGGACAGGGGAATTCACCGGGGAGCTGTTTTTT
few | TRBJ1-2 | TRBV4-2 | 14 | TRBD1 | CASSRTGDFYGYTF | TGTGCCAGCAGTCGTACAGGGGATTTTTATGGCTACACCTTC
many | TRBJ2-3 | TRBV28 | 16 | NA | CASSLQIGGAADTQYF | TGTGCCAGCAGTCTCCAAATCGGGGGCGCCGCAGATACGCAGTATTTT
many | TRBJ2-7 | TRBV7-9 | 14 | NA | CASSPWGSVYEQYF | TGTGCCAGCAGCCCATGGGGGAGCGTCTACGAGCAGTACTTC
NA | TRBJ2-1 | TRBV12-3/TRBV12-4 | 12 | NA | CASSWASAEQFF | TGTGCCAGCAGTTGGGCTTCAGCGGAGCAGTTCTTC
many | TRBJ2-3 | TRBV20-1 | 16 | TRBD2 | CSAGGPSGRGRDTQYF | TGCAGTGCTGGGGGCCCTAGCGGGAGAGGTAGAGATACGCAGTATTTT
NA | TRBJ2-1 | TRBV18 | 12 | NA | CASSVDEVEQFF | TGTGCCAGCTCAGTGGACGAGGTGGAGCAGTTCTTC
NA | TRBJ2-7 | TRBV10-3 | 10 | NA | CAMGTYEQYF | TGTGCCATGGGGACCTACGAGCAGTACTTC
few | TRBJ2-3 | TRBV6-1 | 12 | TRBD2 | CASSIAGDRQYF | TGTGCCAGCAGTATAGCGGGAGACCGGCAGTATTTT
many | TRBJ2-3 | TRBV6-2/TRBV6-3 | 16 | TRBD2 | CASSPLAGGPTDTQYF | TGTGCCAGCAGTCCCCTAGCGGGAGGGCCTACAGATACGCAGTATTTT
many | TRBJ2-3 | TRBV3-1 | 17 | TRBD2 | CASSQVLGRPGTDTQYF | TGTGCCAGCAGCCAAGTCCTCGGGAGGCCGGGGACAGATACGCAGTATTTT
NA | TRBJ1-1 | TRBV19 | 15 | TRBD1 | CASSISRGRNTEAFF | TGTGCCAGTAGTATTTCCAGGGGGCGGAACACTGAAGCTTTCTTT
many | TRBJ2-7 | TRBV3-1 | 11 | NA | CASSQSSEQYF | TGTGCCAGCAGCCAAAGCTCCGAGCAGTACTTC
many | TRBJ2-7 | TRBV2 | 13 | NA | CASRNRVGYEQYF | TGTGCCAGCAGAAACAGGGTCGGTTACGAGCAGTACTTC
many | TRBJ1-2 | TRBV12-3/TRBV12-4 | 12 | NA | CASSPDSRGYTF | TGTGCCAGCAGCCCGGACAGTCGGGGCTACACCTTC
many | TRBJ1-1 | TRBV18 | 15 | TRBD1 | CASSPLQGVNTEAFF | TGTGCCAGCTCACCATTGCAGGGGGTGAACACTGAAGCTTTCTTT